The 18 T cell receptor beta chains below were found in one sample sequenced in a study of cytomegalovirus exposure and HLA in healthy donors (TCRdb year 2017). The library was made by the immunoSEQ multiplex PCR assay. The multiplex PCR relied on a mix of 60 forward primers for TCR Vbeta segments and 13 reverse primers for TCR Jbeta segments. TCRdb retrieved this table from immuneACCESS and kept in-frame rearrangements only. Not all clones are present; in checked studies, unresolved V genes account for under half, and no reason is known for the remainder. The table for this sample lists 95,000 to 110,000 clones; roughly four fifths of them were counted only once. Less than 2.5% of the sample goes to the ten largest clones. The material sequenced was PBMCs. Receptors were obtained from a man younger than 35 in good health and CMV-seronegative.

The chain couples TRBV7-2 to TRBJ2-2, with D possibly matching TRBD2 (5 bases). There are 11 residues in the CDR3. Deletions cut 8 bases from V and 6 bases from J, with 7 bases between. Germline V CDR1 and CDR2: SGHTA, FQGNSA. For the CDR3, the DNA is TGTGCCAGCCGGGGAGCCGGGGAGCTGTTTTTT. Amino acids: CASRGAGELFF.

About this clone itself: The junction departs from germline at one end; a sequencing error may be responsible. V and J are TRBV4-3 and TRBJ1-2; no clear D. CDR1 is LGHNA, CDR2 YSLEER, per germline. The CDR3 consists of 15 residues. In DNA, the CDR3 is TGCGCCAGCAGCCAAGAGGGGAGCCCGGATAGTGGCTACCCCTTC. Translated: CASSQEGSPDSGYPF.

The chain recombines TRBV4-1 with TRBJ2-1, with 10 bases lining up with TRBD2. There are 18 residues in the CDR3. Per germline, CDR1 MGHRA and CDR2 YSYEKL. V shed 0 bases, J shed 8 bases, and the junction held 13 bases outside the gene matches. The CDR3 DNA reads TGCGCCAGCAGCCAAGATGGTCAGGGGACTAGCGTTATGTATGAGCAGTTCTTC. Translated, it gives CASSQDGQGTSVMYEQFF.

The chain employs TRBV19 and TRBJ2-1; 9 bases agree with TRBD2. The CDR3 extends over 14 amino acids. CDR1 is LNHDA, CDR2 SQIVND, per germline (reference sequence). V dropped 3 bases and J dropped 9; count of bases not matched to a gene: 6. This CDR3 is CASSMLAGPGEQFF. CDR3 bases: TGTGCCAGTAGTATGCTAGCGGGGCCCGGTGAGCAGTTCTTC.

This clone was seen a handful of times. The rearrangement links TRBV28 to TRBJ2-3; maybe TRBD1 (6 bases). This CDR3 contains 15 residues. CDR1 is MDHEN, CDR2 SYDVKM, per germline. Trimming shortened V by 3 bases and J by 2 bases, and 12 bases separated the two germline ends. Here the CDR3 reads CASSLSQGHTDTQYF. The CDR3 nucleotides are TGTGCCAGCAGTTTGTCACAGGGTCACACAGATACGCAGTATTTT.

The chain has TRBV18 and TRBJ2-7, with D tentatively TRBD2 (7 bases). Germline CDR1 KGHSH, CDR2 LQKENI. Between the trimmed V and J ends, which lost 3 bases and 1 base, there was a span of 16 bases. CDR3 length: 16 residues. The CDR3 sequence: CASSPLMGGLSYEQYF. CDR3 in DNA: TGTGCCAGCTCACCTCTGATGGGGGGGCTATCCTACGAGCAGTACTTC.

The chain joins TRBV4-1 to TRBJ2-5, with D possibly TRBD1 on 5 matching bases. From germline, CDR1 is MGHRA and CDR2 YSYEKL. The CDR3 extends over 13 amino acids. V lost 7 bases, J lost 2 bases, and 11 bases lay in between. CDR3 DNA sequence: TGCGCCAGCATTGGGGCGGATCAAGAGACCCAGTACTTC. This codes for CASIGADQETQYF.

The chain's CDR3 is CASSTYLHGYTF. CDR3 nucleotides: TGTGCCAGCAGTACTTATCTGCATGGCTACACCTTC. This chain uses TRBV7-9 with TRBJ1-2; D remains ambiguous. Trimming stripped 6 bases from V and 6 bases from J, with 11 bases between. CDR3 length equals 12 residues. From germline, CDR1 is SEHNR and CDR2 FQNEAQ (reference sequence).

This clone was seen a few times. The chain couples TRBV7-9 to TRBJ2-2, with 9 bases fitting TRBD1. CDR1 SEHNR and CDR2 FQNEAQ come from the germline V gene (reference sequence). V gave up 5 bases and J gave up 7 bases; unmatched junction bases: 5. This CDR3 spans 14 amino acids. As DNA, the CDR3 is TGTGCCAGCAGCAGGGGACAGGGAAACGGGGAGCTGTTTTTT. Translated, it gives CASSRGQGNGELFF.

J is TRBJ1-4 and V is TRBV15; 7 bases line up with TRBD1. CDR1 LNHNV and CDR2 YYDKDF come from the germline V gene (reference sequence). With 8 bases clipped from V and 4 bases from J, the junction kept 10 bases outside the gene matches. The CDR3 contains 15 residues. CDR3 region: CATQPTGQNNEKLFF. As DNA, the CDR3 is TGTGCCACCCAACCAACGGGACAGAATAATGAAAAACTGTTTTTT.

This clone was recorded only once. CDR3: CASSAAAGRGQAQYF. The CDR3 region has the DNA TGTGCCAGCAGCGCTGCGGCGGGGCGAGGACAGGCGCAGTATTTT. The chain joins TRBV9 to TRBJ2-3; maybe TRBD1 (7 bases). V was pared by 3 bases and J by 10 bases, with 21 bases between. Germline CDR1 reads SGDLS; CDR2 reads YYNGEE. This CDR3 has 15 residues.

The chain combines TRBV27 with TRBJ1-6; 8 nucleotides align to TRBD1. The germline CDR1 and CDR2 sequences are MNHEY and SMNVEV (reference sequence). The junction had 9 bases not matched to a gene; V was cut back by 7 bases and J by 7 bases. The CDR3 contains 15 residues. The CDR3 is CASTPTGTGNSPLHF. Here the CDR3 DNA reads TGTGCCAGCACCCCGACCGGGACAGGCAATTCACCCCTCCACTTT.

V is TRBV6-6 and J is TRBJ2-5, with 10 positions matching TRBD2. Germline V gives CDR1 MNHNY, CDR2 SVGAGI (reference sequence). Germline trimming cut 6 bases from V and 5 bases from J; bases unmatched to any gene: 9. The CDR3 has 15 amino acids. The CDR3 region is CASSRERGGLETQYF. The CDR3 DNA sequence: TGTGCCAGCAGCCGGGAGCGGGGGGGCCTGGAGACCCAGTACTTC.

This chain uses TRBV15 with TRBJ2-7; 8 bases match TRBD2. Losses at the gene ends were 4 bases for V and 2 bases for J; bases not matched to a gene: 7. Germline V gene data show CDR1 as LNHNV and CDR2 as YYDKDF (reference sequence). The CDR3 covers 15 residues. CDR3 nucleotides: TGTGCCACCAGCAAATCGGGACTAGGGGCCTACGAGCAGTACTTC. Residues: CATSKSGLGAYEQYF.

This chain connects TRBV11-3 to TRBJ2-2, with 7 bases fitting TRBD2. CDR3 size: 13 residues. V lost 0 bases and J lost 10; bases outside the gene matches: 2. CDR1 SGHNT and CDR2 YENEEA come from the germline V gene. The CDR3 region has the DNA TGTGCCAGCAGCTTAGAGGCGGGAGAGGAGCTGTTTTTT. The encoded protein is CASSLEAGEELFF.

This chain connects TRBV28 to TRBJ1-2; TRBD1 might be the D (6 bases). Germline V lookup: CDR1 MDHEN, CDR2 SYDVKM. V was clipped by 6 bases and J by 5 bases, with 22 bases between them. The CDR3 has 16 amino acids. In nucleotides, the CDR3 is TGTGCCAGCAGGCAAACGGGGGGGCCCTCAGGGTATGGCTACACCTTC. Translated, it gives CASRQTGGPSGYGYTF.

This chain links TRBV5-1 with TRBJ1-5; the D gene is possibly TRBD1 (6 bases). Between the trimmed V and J ends, which lost 0 bases and 9 bases, there was a span of 19 bases. CDR3 length equals 16 residues. CDR1 and CDR2 (germline): SGHRS, YFSETQ. The CDR3 region has the DNA TGCGCCAGCAGCTTGGCCCGGACAGAAGCACTGGGGCCCCAGCATTTT. Translating it yields CASSLARTEALGPQHF.

V and J are TRBV5-1 and TRBJ1-2, with TRBD1 matching over 7 bases. Germline V gene lookup returns CDR1 SGHRS and CDR2 YFSETQ. This CDR3 has 14 amino acids. The V segment lost 4 bases and the J segment 4 bases; nucleotides outside the gene matches: 7. The CDR3 DNA is TGCGCCAGCAGCCCGGGGACAGATTTCTATGGCTACACCTTC. It is translated as CASSPGTDFYGYTF.